The next 32 T cell receptor beta chains were all read from a single sample in a study of cytomegalovirus exposure and HLA in healthy donors. The PCR employed 60 Vbeta primers together with 13 Jbeta primers. Some clones are missing from TCRdb's copy, which holds only in-frame ones; the method was immunoSEQ multiplex PCR. Here the sample spans approximately 190,000 clones, over 70% being singletons. Sequencing was done on a sample of PBMCs. These receptors all stem from a woman under 30 in good health and CMV-seropositive.

This clone has only one observation. This chain links TRBV6-1 with TRBJ2-4; no reliable D call. The length of the CDR3 is 15 residues. Deletions cut 3 bases from V and 0 bases from J, with 9 bases between. Germline-derived CDR1 and CDR2 are MNHNS and SASEGT. The CDR3 reads CASSETFLAKNIQYF. In nucleotides, the CDR3 is TGTGCCAGCAGTGAGACTTTCCTAGCCAAAAACATTCAGTACTTC.

The rearrangement uses TRBV5-1 and TRBJ1-6; 8 bases line up with TRBD1. CDR1 is SGHRS and CDR2 is YFSETQ in the germline V gene. CDR3 length equals 15 residues. After removal of 3 bases from V and 8 bases from J, the junction contained 7 bases not matched to a gene. As DNA, the CDR3 is TGCGCCAGCAGCTCCCGACAGGGGTCGGATTCACCCCTCCACTTT. This encodes CASSSRQGSDSPLHF. The whole variable domain, remainder taken from reference TRBV5-1 and TRBJ1-6, is KAGVTQTPRYLIKTRGQQVTLSCSPISGHRSVSWYQQTPGQGLQFLFEYFSETQRNKGNFPGRFSGRQFSNSRSEMNVSTLELGDSALYLCASSSRQGSDSPLHFGNGTRLTVT.

V and J are TRBV5-5 and TRBJ1-1; the D is unclear. This CDR3 is 13 amino acids long. Deletions cut 4 bases from V and 14 bases from J, with 21 bases between. Germline values: CDR1 SGHKS, CDR2 YYEKEE (reference sequence). The CDR3 coding sequence is TGTGCCAGCAGCCCCCCCAGCTCGACCTTAGCGTTCTTT. Encoded protein: CASSPPSSTLAFF. Looking up the rest from reference TRBV5-5 and TRBJ1-1 gives the full variable domain: DAGVTQSPTHLIKTRGQQVTLRCSPISGHKSVSWYQQVLGQGPQFIFQYYEKEERGRGNFPDRFSARQFPNYSSELNVNALLLGDSALYLCASSPPSSTLAFFGQGTRLTVV.

V and J are TRBV18 and TRBJ2-5; a weak D match, TRBD2 (7 bases). Per germline, CDR1 KGHSH and CDR2 LQKENI. The germline V and J ends were trimmed by 6 bases and 2 bases, with 19 bases remaining between them. The CDR3 runs 16 residues. Here the CDR3 reads CASSPGTAGAQETQYF. In nucleotides, the CDR3 is TGTGCCAGCTCCCCTGGGACGGCGGGGGCTCAAGAGACCCAGTACTTC. Looking up the rest from reference TRBV18 and TRBJ2-5 gives the full variable domain: NAGVMQNPRHLVRRRGQEARLRCSPMKGHSHVYWYRQLPEEGLKFMVYLQKENIIDESGMPKERFSAEFPKEGPSILRIQQVVRGDSAAYFCASSPGTAGAQETQYFGPGTRLLVL.

A single count supports this clone. The chain uses TRBV4-1 and TRBJ1-6; 8 nucleotides match TRBD1. This CDR3 region has 14 residues. V was pared by 4 bases and J by 10 bases, with 6 bases of the junction left unmatched. In germline, CDR1 is MGHRA, CDR2 YSYEKL. CDR3 sequence: CASSLDRVGSPLHF. The DNA of the CDR3 is TGCGCCAGCAGCCTGGACAGGGTGGGGTCACCCCTCCACTTT.

V and J are TRBV28 and TRBJ2-3; D is possibly TRBD2 (7 bases). Germline assignment: CDR1 MDHEN and CDR2 SYDVKM. This CDR3 is 16 amino acids long. Between the trimmed V and J ends, which lost 5 bases and 0 bases, there was a span of 15 bases. The CDR3 here is CASSPGGLPSTDTQYF. The CDR3 DNA is TGTGCCAGCAGTCCCGGGGGGCTTCCTAGCACAGATACGCAGTATTTT.

This clone was detected once. The V and J genes are TRBV13 and TRBJ1-2; D may be TRBD1 (5 bases). Germline values: CDR1 PRHDT, CDR2 FYEKMQ (reference sequence). V lost 5 bases and J lost 8, with 18 bases in between. The length of the CDR3 is 14 residues. CDR3 sequence: CASSQGIDVEGYTF. The CDR3 region has the DNA TGTGCCAGCAGCCAGGGCATAGATGTGGAAGGCTACACCTTC.

This chain joins TRBV7-4 and TRBJ2-1, with a weak D call TRBD2 (5 bases). The CDR3 is 19 residues long. Trimming cost V 7 bases and J 2 bases, with 27 bases left between them. Germline V gives CDR1 SGHVT, CDR2 SQSDAQ. The CDR3 DNA sequence: TGTGCCAGCACCGCCGGTGAACTAGGCTCTTGGTGGACCTACAATGAGCAGTTCTTC. Its protein product is CASTAGELGSWWTYNEQFF.

The gene calls are TRBV29-1 and TRBJ1-1; 10 positions match TRBD1. CDR3 size: 11 residues. Germline CDR1 reads SQVTM; CDR2 reads ANQGSEA. V lost 7 bases, J lost 5 bases, and 1 base stayed unmatched. CDR3 in DNA: TGCAGCGGGACAGGGGGAACTGAAGCTTTCTTT. It encodes CSGTGGTEAFF. The complete variable domain, with remaining parts taken from reference TRBV29-1 and TRBJ1-1, reads SAVISQKPSRDICQRGTSLTIQCQVDSQVTMMFWYRQQPGQSLTLIATANQGSEATYESGFVIDKFPISRPNLTFSTLTVSNMSPEDSSIYLCSGTGGTEAFFGQGTRLTVV.

The J gene is TRBJ2-3, the V gene TRBV6-5; no clear D. Germline lookup yields CDR1 MNHEY and CDR2 SVGAGI. Trimming cost V 8 bases and J 6 bases, with 6 bases left between them. CDR3 length: 10 residues. DNA for the CDR3: TGTGCCAGCCGAGCGGATACGCAGTATTTT. Residues: CASRADTQYF.

The chain joins TRBV7-2 to TRBJ2-5; a possible D gene is TRBD2 (5 bases). V gave up 4 bases and J gave up 5 bases, with 14 bases separating them. The CDR3 contains 14 residues. Germline V gene sequence: CDR1 SGHTA, CDR2 FQGNSA. In DNA form, the CDR3 reads TGTGCCAGCAGCTGGACTCCCCCCCCGGAGACCCAGTACTTC. This sequence encodes CASSWTPPPETQYF.

The chain recombines TRBV6-5 with TRBJ2-2; TRBD1 might be the D (6 bases). Looked up from germline, CDR1 is MNHEY and CDR2 is SVGAGI. V was shortened by 3 bases and J by 7 bases, with 15 bases between the two germline ends. This CDR3 region has 15 residues. CDR3 region: CASSYKRTVHGELFF. The CDR3 DNA reads TGTGCCAGCAGTTATAAACGGACAGTCCACGGGGAGCTGTTTTTT.

The chain uses TRBV28 and TRBJ1-4, with D possibly matching TRBD1 (6 bases). The V end was cut by 7 bases, the J end by 8 bases, with 20 bases between. CDR1 MDHEN and CDR2 SYDVKM come from the germline V gene. The CDR3 is made up of 15 amino acids. Here the CDR3 reads CASMAHTGLAEKLFF. CDR3 coding DNA: TGTGCCAGCATGGCCCATACAGGGTTGGCCGAAAAACTGTTTTTT.

The V and J genes are TRBV27 and TRBJ1-5; D call uncertain. Germline assignment: CDR1 MNHEY and CDR2 SMNVEV (reference sequence). The CDR3 runs to 15 residues. With 0 bases removed from V and 4 bases from J, the gap between germline ends came to 10 bases. CDR3 coding DNA: TGTGCCAGCAGTTTATCACGAGATCCAAATCAGCCCCAGCATTTT. Protein: CASSLSRDPNQPQHF.

This chain links TRBV25-1 with TRBJ1-1, with D unclear. The V end lost 2 bases, the J end lost 8 bases, and 9 bases lay between the germline ends. The CDR3 is 12 amino acids. Germline lookup yields CDR1 MGHDK and CDR2 SYGVNS. The CDR3 loop is CASSEVSGEAFF. CDR3 DNA sequence: TGTGCCAGCAGTGAAGTATCGGGAGAAGCTTTCTTT.

V is TRBV21-1 and J is TRBJ2-3; TRBD2 reflects the table's D call only, with no check against the DNA. TRBV21-1 is designated a pseudogene. There are 15 residues in the CDR3. The CDR3 region has the DNA TGTGCCAGCAGCAAAGCGGGGGGGCCATGGGATACGCAGTATTTT. Its protein is CASSKAGGPWDTQYF.

This chain links TRBV5-5 with TRBJ2-1; no definite D call. CDR3 length equals 15 residues. Germline V lookup: CDR1 SGHKS, CDR2 YYEKEE (reference sequence). V was pared by 0 bases and J by 2 bases, with 9 bases between. CDR3 in amino acids: CASSLAGFAYNEQFF. The DNA of the CDR3 is TGTGCCAGCAGCTTGGCCGGGTTCGCCTACAATGAGCAGTTCTTC.

The rearrangement joins TRBV21-1 to TRBJ1-2. TRBV21-1 is a documented pseudogene. The CDR3 runs to 15 residues. The CDR3 loop is CASSTPGGDNYGYTF. CDR3 in DNA: TGTGCCAGCAGCACCCCGGGAGGGGATAACTATGGCTACACCTTC.

The V and J genes are TRBV6-5 and TRBJ1-5; 11 bases agree with TRBD1. Germline CDR1 and CDR2: MNHEY and SVGAGI. Trimming at V came to 4 bases and at J to 6 bases, leaving 2 bases not matched to a gene. The CDR3 runs to 14 residues. The CDR3, as DNA: TGTGCCAGCAGTTCGGACAGGGGGCCTCAGCCCCAGCATTTT. Translating it yields CASSSDRGPQPQHF.

The V gene is TRBV6-5, the J gene TRBJ2-5, with 7 bases fitting TRBD1. Germline values: CDR1 MNHEY, CDR2 SVGAGI. The CDR3 length is 15 residues. The junction had 12 bases not matched to a gene; V was cut back by 6 bases and J by 5 bases. The CDR3 protein is CASSSPTLTGETQYF. The CDR3 nucleotides read TGTGCCAGCAGCTCCCCGACCCTGACAGGGGAGACCCAGTACTTC.

This clone was counted between two and nine times. This chain joins TRBV5-4 and TRBJ1-1; 7 bases map to TRBD1. Losses at the gene ends were 0 bases for V and 8 bases for J; bases not matched to a gene: 4. The CDR3 has 13 residues. Germline values: CDR1 SGHNT, CDR2 YYREEE (reference sequence). CDR3 residues: CASSLDRGPEAFF. DNA of the CDR3: TGTGCCAGCAGCTTGGACAGGGGCCCGGAAGCTTTCTTT.

This clone has a handful of counts. The CDR3, as DNA: TGTGCCAGCAGTTCCGGGACAGGGGACCCCTACGAGCAGTACTTC. Translation gives CASSSGTGDPYEQYF. The chain carries TRBV6-4 and TRBJ2-7; 10 nucleotides agree with TRBD1. Germline-derived CDR1 and CDR2 are MRHNA and SNTAGT. With 5 bases clipped from V and 2 bases from J, the junction kept 6 bases outside the gene matches. The CDR3 contains 15 residues.

As concerns this clone: The same CDR3 also results from other DNA sequences found in this sample. The V call is TRBV19, the J call TRBJ1-3, with a possible D match to TRBD1 (5 bases). Trimming pared 4 bases from V and 1 base from J, leaving 11 bases between. The CDR3 length is 15 residues. Germline-derived CDR1 and CDR2 are LNHDA and SQIVND (reference sequence). The CDR3 loop reads CASSTTGGSGNTIYF. The CDR3 DNA sequence: TGTGCCAGTAGTACCACGGGGGGGTCTGGAAACACCATATATTTT.

The J gene is TRBJ2-1, the V gene TRBV9; 7 bases line up with TRBD1. The CDR3 has 16 residues. Germline loops: CDR1 SGDLS, CDR2 YYNGEE. With V trimmed by 0 bases and J by 4 bases, 7 bases remained unmatched. DNA of the CDR3: TGTGCCAGCAGCGTAGATGAGGGGGCCGTGTACAATGAGCAGTTCTTC. This codes for CASSVDEGAVYNEQFF.

This chain connects TRBV2 to TRBJ2-3; no clear D. The ends were cut back, 5 bases at V and 0 bases at J, with 12 bases in the middle. Per the germline V gene, CDR1 is SNHLY and CDR2 is FYNNEI. There are 15 residues in the CDR3. CDR3 protein: CASSPVGFSTDTQYF. As DNA, the CDR3 is TGTGCCAGCAGTCCCGTGGGCTTCAGCACAGATACGCAGTATTTT.

This sequence joins TRBV18 and TRBJ2-7, with TRBD1 as a possible D gene (5 bases). This CDR3 comprises 15 residues. Germline lookup yields CDR1 KGHSH and CDR2 LQKENI. V gave up 3 bases and J gave up 5 bases, with 17 bases separating them. The CDR3 is CASSPSLVVRDEQYF. CDR3 DNA sequence: TGTGCCAGCTCACCCTCCCTGGTCGTCAGGGACGAGCAGTACTTC.

This chain uses TRBV7-3 with TRBJ1-6, with TRBD1 identical over 9 bases. The CDR3 has 17 residues. V dropped 3 bases and J dropped 4; count of bases not matched to a gene: 7. The V gene's germline CDR1 is SGHTA and CDR2 FQGTGA. CDR3 nucleotide sequence: TGTGCCAGCAGCTTGCCGGGACAGGGCGAATATAATTCACCCCTCCACTTT. Protein product: CASSLPGQGEYNSPLHF.

The chain combines TRBV9 with TRBJ2-7; 9 bases are shared with TRBD2. Germline CDR1 and CDR2: SGDLS and YYNGEE. Losses at the gene ends were 0 bases for V and 3 bases for J; bases not matched to a gene: 4. The length of the CDR3 is 15 residues. The CDR3, as DNA: TGTGCCAGCAGCGTAGGACTAGCGGACAACTACGAGCAGTACTTC. Its protein is CASSVGLADNYEQYF.

This clone has only one observation. The V and J genes are TRBV7-9 and TRBJ2-7, with 7 bases identical to TRBD1. The CDR3 extends over 15 amino acids. Germline V gene lookup returns CDR1 SEHNR and CDR2 FQNEAQ (reference sequence). V shed 5 bases, J shed 5 bases, and the junction held 12 bases outside the gene matches. The CDR3 sequence: CASSRHWGQGDEQYF. CDR3 sequence (DNA): TGTGCCAGCAGCCGTCATTGGGGGCAGGGGGACGAGCAGTACTTC.

The chain employs TRBV19 and TRBJ1-2; tentative D call: TRBD1 (5 bases). CDR1 and CDR2 (germline): LNHDA, SQIVND (reference sequence). The CDR3 covers 16 residues. V was shortened by 5 bases and J by 6 bases, with 22 bases between the two germline ends. The CDR3 DNA reads as TGTGCCAGTAGTTGGACGTTATGGACAAGTTCGAATGGCTACACCTTC. This sequence encodes CASSWTLWTSSNGYTF.

V gene TRBV4-1 combines with J gene TRBJ2-7, with TRBD1 matching 10 bases. Germline CDR1 MGHRA, CDR2 YSYEKL. The CDR3 has 16 residues. J lost 6 bases, V lost 1 base, and 9 bases had no gene match. The CDR3 sequence is CASSQGGVGQGSEQYF. CDR3 DNA sequence: TGCGCCAGCAGCCAAGGAGGTGTGGGACAGGGGTCCGAGCAGTACTTC.

This chain connects TRBV5-1 to TRBJ1-6; the D is unclear. Germline V gene sequence: CDR1 SGHRS, CDR2 YFSETQ. V lost 6 bases and J 8 bases, leaving 6 bases between the germline ends. CDR3 length equals 11 residues. CDR3 sequence: CASIPDSPLHF. CDR3 nucleotides: TGCGCCAGCATCCCAGATTCACCCCTCCACTTT.